A selection of T cell receptor beta chains follows, all from one sample in a study of T-cell reconstitution after alpha-beta-depleted transplantation in children. Using its own MiXCR run on the PCR reads, TCRdb lists one record per CDR3 protein. The sample carries more than 150,000 distinct CDR3 sequences, roughly 15% recorded once. The sequencing here drew on PBMCs from the stem cell graft donor, taken from the stem cell graft. The source is a human donor who donated a stem cell graft to a child with acute lymphoblastic leukemia. Both conserved end residues are part of each CDR3. D genes are given only for firm matches. Not all rows give a size; the values are once, few, many and, for expanded clones, a class.

clone size | J gene | D gene | V gene | CDR3 protein | CDR3 DNA
. | TRBJ2-1 | . | TRBV5-1 | CASSLGHYRYNEQFF | TGCGCCAGCAGCTTGGGGCACTACCGGTACAATGAGCAGTTCTTC
many | TRBJ2-5 | . | TRBV12-3/TRBV12-4 | CASSGTGNQETQYF | TGTGCCAGCAGTGGTACGGGAAACCAAGAGACCCAGTACTTC
many | TRBJ2-1 | TRBD1 | TRBV5-6 | CASSPWTGNEQFF | TGTGCCAGCAGCCCATGGACAGGTAATGAGCAGTTCTTC
. | TRBJ2-7 | . | TRBV11-2 | CASSSLAADYEQYF | TGTGCCAGCAGCTCCTTAGCAGCCGACTACGAGCAGTACTTC
few | TRBJ2-3 | TRBD1 | TRBV20-1 | CSARDRGTGWSDTQYF | TGCAGTGCTAGAGATAGGGGGACAGGGTGGTCAGATACGCAGTATTTT
many | TRBJ1-1 | . | TRBV7-2 | CASSPGGSNTEAFF | TGTGCCAGCAGCCCTGGGGGGTCGAACACTGAAGCTTTCTTT
few | TRBJ2-4 | TRBD2 | TRBV12-3/TRBV12-4 | CASSTPGGGPKNSQYF | TGTGCCAGCAGTACGCCGGGAGGCGGGCCCAAAAACAGTCAGTACTTC
few | TRBJ1-1 | . | TRBV5-1 | CASSSNGPATEAFF | TGCGCCAGCAGCTCAAACGGGCCAGCAACTGAAGCTTTCTTT
many | TRBJ1-2 | . | TRBV12-3/TRBV12-4 | CASSFSAGNSGYTF | TGTGCCAGCAGTTTCAGTGCAGGGAATAGTGGCTACACCTTC
many | TRBJ2-3 | . | TRBV12-3/TRBV12-4 | CASSLIELSTDTQYF | TGTGCCAGCAGTTTGATAGAATTATCCACAGATACGCAGTATTTT
many | TRBJ1-1 | . | TRBV5-1 | CASRQGVFVNTEAFF | TGCGCCAGCAGGCAGGGTGTTTTTGTGAACACTGAAGCTTTCTTT
many | TRBJ2-2 | . | TRBV5-1 | CASSSGGGLTTGELFF | TGCGCCAGCAGCTCAGGAGGGGGGCTTACAACCGGGGAGCTGTTTTTT
few | TRBJ2-5 | . | TRBV3-1 | CASSPGRGVQETQYF | TGTGCCAGCAGCCCCGGGCGAGGAGTCCAAGAGACCCAGTACTTC
many | TRBJ2-3 | . | TRBV10-2 | CASSEEGEGTDTQYF | TGCGCCAGCAGTGAAGAGGGAGAAGGCACAGATACGCAGTATTTT
many | TRBJ1-6 | . | TRBV27 | CASTTWKGKNNSPLHF | TGTGCCAGCACCACCTGGAAAGGAAAGAATAATTCACCCCTCCACTTT
many | TRBJ2-5 | . | TRBV10-3 | CAISAGGPKSGTQYF | TGTGCCATCAGTGCAGGGGGGCCTAAGAGCGGGACCCAGTACTTC
. | TRBJ2-1 | TRBD1 | TRBV6-5 | CASSYSIPGQGENEPFF | TGTGCCAGCAGTTACTCCATTCCGGGACAGGGGGAAAATGAGCCGTTCTTC
many | TRBJ2-1 | . | TRBV12-3/TRBV12-4 | CASSSNRDPYNEQFF | TGTGCCAGCAGCTCCAACAGGGATCCATACAATGAGCAGTTCTTC